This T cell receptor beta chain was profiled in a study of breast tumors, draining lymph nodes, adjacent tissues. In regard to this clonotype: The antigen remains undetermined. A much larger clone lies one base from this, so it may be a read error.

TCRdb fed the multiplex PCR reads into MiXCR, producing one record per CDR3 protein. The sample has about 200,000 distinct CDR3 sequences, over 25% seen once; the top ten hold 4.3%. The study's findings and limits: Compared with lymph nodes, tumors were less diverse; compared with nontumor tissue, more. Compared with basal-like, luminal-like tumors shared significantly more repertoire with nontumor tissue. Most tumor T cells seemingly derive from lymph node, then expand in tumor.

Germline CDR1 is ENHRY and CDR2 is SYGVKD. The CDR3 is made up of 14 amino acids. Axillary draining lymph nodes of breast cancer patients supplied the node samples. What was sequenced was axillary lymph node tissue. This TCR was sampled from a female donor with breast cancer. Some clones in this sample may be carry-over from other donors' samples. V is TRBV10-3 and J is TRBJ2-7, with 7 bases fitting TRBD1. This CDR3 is CAISLNRGSYGQYF. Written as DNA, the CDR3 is TGTGCCATCAGTCTTAACAGGGGCTCCTACGGGCAGTACTTC.